Below, 26 T cell receptor beta chains from the same sample are listed, as sequenced in a study of long-term antiretroviral therapy in people with HIV. They ran version v3.0 of the immunoSEQ assay at survey level. Generated by immunoSEQ multiplex PCR, the TCRdb table keeps only in-frame clones and is missing some. The data hold 30,000 to 35,000 clones, with about 97% observed a single time. This specimen was unsorted PBMCs, taken 6.9 years after starting antiretroviral therapy. These receptors were obtained from a man aged 25 to 40 with HIV.

The table lists this clone with a count of one. The chain employs TRBV7-9 and TRBJ2-3; TRBD1 matches 7 bases. The CDR3 has 15 amino acids. The J segment lost 0 bases and the V segment lost 3 bases, leaving 3 bases of the junction unmatched. Germline V gene lookup returns CDR1 SEHNR and CDR2 FQNEAQ (reference sequence). The CDR3 sequence: CASSLGTESTDTQYF. The CDR3 region has the DNA TGTGCCAGCAGCTTGGGGACAGAGAGCACAGATACGCAGTATTTT.

The chain is built from TRBV7-2 and TRBJ2-2; 11 bases are shared with TRBD2. The CDR3 runs to 16 residues. V shed 5 bases, J shed 6 bases, and the junction held 8 bases outside the gene matches. Looked up from germline, CDR1 is SGHTA and CDR2 is FQGNSA. CDR3 DNA sequence: TGTGCCAGCAGCATCTCTAGCGGGGGGACGTCCGGGGAGCTGTTTTTT. It is translated as CASSISSGGTSGELFF.

The CDR3 reads CASSLFRGPNEKLFF. CDR3 sequence (DNA): TGTGCCAGCAGCCTCTTTCGGGGGCCCAATGAAAAACTGTTTTTT. This sequence joins TRBV7-2 and TRBJ1-4; maybe TRBD1 (6 bases). Per the germline V gene, CDR1 is SGHTA and CDR2 is FQGNSA. Trimming took 5 bases from V and 5 from J, leaving 15 bases between them. This CDR3 has 15 amino acids.

The V call is TRBV9, the J call TRBJ2-1, with 7 bases that match TRBD1. The length of the CDR3 is 16 residues. The V segment lost 0 bases and the J segment 0 bases; nucleotides outside the gene matches: 3. CDR1 and CDR2 (germline): SGDLS, YYNGEE. The CDR3 here is CASSVVTGNSYNEQFF. In DNA, the CDR3 is TGTGCCAGCAGCGTAGTGACAGGGAACTCCTACAATGAGCAGTTCTTC.

The chain employs TRBV6-4 and TRBJ2-5, with a weak D call TRBD2 (6 bases). CDR1 MRHNA and CDR2 SNTAGT come from the germline V gene. This CDR3 comprises 13 residues. V was shortened by 5 bases and J by 3 bases, with 10 bases between the two germline ends. CDR3 in amino acids: CASSREWEETQYF. The DNA of the CDR3 is TGTGCCAGCAGTCGGGAGTGGGAAGAGACCCAGTACTTC.

The V call is TRBV5-1, the J call TRBJ1-2; D remains ambiguous. Germline V lookup: CDR1 SGHRS, CDR2 YFSETQ. The CDR3 is 15 residues long. Trimming took 2 bases from V and 5 from J, leaving 16 bases between them. The CDR3 sequence: CASSFARGLGYGYTF. CDR3 coding DNA: TGCGCCAGCAGCTTCGCCCGGGGTTTAGGGTATGGCTACACCTTC.

This chain joins TRBV7-9 and TRBJ1-4, with D perhaps TRBD1 (6 bases). This CDR3 contains 16 residues. V dropped 0 bases and J dropped 2 bases, with 10 bases sitting between them. Looked up from germline, CDR1 is SEHNR and CDR2 is FQNEAQ (reference sequence). CDR3 sequence: CASSLARGGTNEKLFF. CDR3 DNA: TGTGCCAGCAGCTTAGCGAGGGGGGGGACTAATGAAAAACTGTTTTTT.

The genes are TRBV10-3 and TRBJ2-1, with 10 bases identical to TRBD2. Germline CDR1 ENHRY, CDR2 SYGVKD. The CDR3 length is 16 residues. V lost 6 bases and J lost 5; bases outside the gene matches: 10. CDR3 in DNA: TGTGCCATCAGAAACCGAGCGGGGGGGCCCAACAATGAGCAGTTCTTC. This sequence encodes CAIRNRAGGPNNEQFF.

CDR3 region: CASSQGLLSGSPLHF. CDR3 nucleotides: TGTGCCAGCAGCCAAGGACTGCTCTCCGGTTCACCCCTCCACTTT. V gene TRBV4-2 combines with J gene TRBJ1-6; D call uncertain. The CDR3 length is 15 residues. The V gene lost 1 base and the J gene lost 9 bases, with 13 bases spanning the gap. CDR1 is LGHNA and CDR2 is YNFKEQ in the germline V gene.

The table lists this clone with a count of one. The V gene is TRBV4-3, the J gene TRBJ1-2; D is unclear. From germline, CDR1 is LGHNA and CDR2 YSLEER. The CDR3 contains 14 residues. Trimming cost V 0 bases and J 6 bases, with 11 bases left between them. CDR3: CASSQDGQADGYTF. The CDR3 DNA is TGCGCCAGCAGCCAAGATGGCCAGGCCGATGGCTACACCTTC.

The V call is TRBV2, the J call TRBJ2-7; the D gene is possibly TRBD1 (6 bases). The V end was cut by 6 bases, the J end by 7 bases, with 22 bases between. The CDR3 spans 15 residues. Germline assignment: CDR1 SNHLY and CDR2 FYNNEI. CDR3 loop: CASSPPVAGDREQYF. CDR3 DNA sequence: TGTGCCAGCAGCCCACCGGTGGCAGGGGATCGGGAGCAGTACTTC.

This rearrangement joins TRBV6-5 to TRBJ2-1; D might be TRBD1 (5 bases). CDR3 length equals 14 residues. V was pared by 2 bases and J by 4 bases, with 9 bases between. CDR1 and CDR2 from the germline V gene are MNHEY and SVGAGI. The DNA of the CDR3 is TGTGCCAGCAGTTACGGGGCAGTTTACAATGAGCAGTTCTTC. It is translated as CASSYGAVYNEQFF.

V is TRBV2 and J is TRBJ2-7, with D hard to call. The germline V gene has CDR1 SNHLY and CDR2 FYNNEI. Trimming removed 2 bases at V and 0 bases at J, with 5 bases between. This CDR3 contains 13 residues. The CDR3 bases are TGTGCCAGCAGTGAAAATACCTCCTACGAGCAGTACTTC. It encodes CASSENTSYEQYF. The variable domain in full, completed from reference TRBV2 and TRBJ2-7, reads EPEVTQTPSHQVTQMGQEVILRCVPISNHLYFYWYRQILGQKVEFLVSFYNNEISEKSEIFDDQFSVERPDGSNFTLKIRSTKLEDSAMYFCASSENTSYEQYFGPGTRLTVT.

This rearrangement joins TRBV5-1 to TRBJ2-3, with 7 bases aligning to TRBD2. J was trimmed by 2 bases and V by 0 bases; bases with no gene match: 12. Germline loops: CDR1 SGHRS, CDR2 YFSETQ. The CDR3 is made up of 18 amino acids. CDR3 in amino acids: CASSLGLGRAGDTDTQYF. In DNA, the CDR3 is TGCGCCAGCAGCTTGGGTCTGGGGAGGGCGGGGGACACAGATACGCAGTATTTT.

This rearrangement joins TRBV10-3 to TRBJ2-7; D gene ambiguous. The CDR3 spans 11 residues. Trimming took off 0 bases at V and 5 bases at J, with 2 bases between the two ends. CDR1 is ENHRY, CDR2 SYGVKD, per germline. The CDR3, as DNA: TGTGCCATCAGTGAGTCTCACGAGCAGTACTTC. Protein product: CAISESHEQYF.

The CDR3 DNA reads TGCGCCAGCAGCCCTGGACAGGGGGCGCGCTATGGCTACACCTTC. Its translation: CASSPGQGARYGYTF. V and J are TRBV4-1 and TRBJ1-2; TRBD1 agrees at 11 bases. The CDR3 has 15 amino acids. CDR1 is MGHRA and CDR2 is YSYEKL in the germline V gene. The ends lost 4 bases at V and 4 bases at J; junction bases unmatched: 5.

The chain has TRBV27 and TRBJ2-2, with 9 bases matching TRBD2. The length of the CDR3 is 15 residues. Trimming removed 3 bases from V and 4 bases from J; junction bases left unmatched: 3. Per germline, CDR1 MNHEY and CDR2 SMNVEV (reference sequence). The CDR3 coding sequence is TGTGCCAGCAGTTTTTCGACTAGCGGCACCGGGGAGCTGTTTTTT. It codes for CASSFSTSGTGELFF.

The chain has TRBV7-2 and TRBJ1-5; 7 bases fit TRBD1. Germline V gene sequence: CDR1 SGHTA, CDR2 FQGNSA. The CDR3 consists of 14 residues. Trimming took 0 bases from V and 9 from J; bases not matched to a gene: 5. The CDR3 is CASSLAIRGWPQHF. CDR3 bases: TGTGCCAGCAGCTTAGCGATCAGGGGGTGGCCCCAGCATTTT.

J is TRBJ2-4 and V is TRBV15; weak D call: TRBD2 (6 bases). Germline V gene lookup returns CDR1 LNHNV and CDR2 YYDKDF (reference sequence). The V gene lost 5 bases and the J gene lost 0 bases, with 8 bases spanning the gap. The CDR3 is 14 residues long. The CDR3 DNA is TGTGCCACCAGCGCGGGGCTAGCCAAAAACATTCAGTACTTC. It translates to CATSAGLAKNIQYF.

The chain employs TRBV10-3 and TRBJ2-2; 11 positions match TRBD2. Germline CDR1 and CDR2: ENHRY and SYGVKD. The CDR3 is 14 amino acids. The V and J ends lost 6 bases and 4 bases, in that order; junction bases with no gene match: 1. The CDR3 protein is CAIRTSGTTGELFF. For the CDR3, the DNA is TGTGCCATCAGGACTAGCGGGACCACCGGGGAGCTGTTTTTT.

The CDR3 coding sequence is TGTGCCAGCAGTTACTCTCCCCTAGTCCGAGGCAATGAGCAGTTCTTC. It yields the protein CASSYSPLVRGNEQFF. This sequence joins TRBV6-6 and TRBJ2-1; no clear D gene. The CDR3 spans 16 residues. Germline assignment: CDR1 MNHNY and CDR2 SVGAGI (reference sequence). Trimming removed 0 bases from V and 6 bases from J, with 15 bases in between.

The chain uses TRBV5-6 and TRBJ1-1, with 7 bases identical to TRBD1. Germline CDR1 and CDR2: SGHDT and YYEEEE. CDR3 size: 17 residues. Trimming at V came to 4 bases and at J to 3 bases, leaving 15 bases not matched to a gene. Written as DNA, the CDR3 is TGTGCCAGCAGCCCAAACTACCGACAGGGCGAGTACACTGAAGCTTTCTTT. It specifies CASSPNYRQGEYTEAFF.

The chain joins TRBV7-9 to TRBJ2-7, with D unclear. Germline V lookup: CDR1 SEHNR, CDR2 FQNEAQ (reference sequence). CDR3 size: 12 residues. V gave up 4 bases and J gave up 4 bases, with 8 bases separating them. This CDR3 reads CASSSKAYEQYF. The CDR3 region has the DNA TGTGCCAGCAGCTCTAAGGCTTACGAGCAGTACTTC.

The chain is built from TRBV9 and TRBJ1-2, with no clear D. V dropped 6 bases and J dropped 4 bases, with 7 bases sitting between them. This CDR3 has 11 residues. Germline V gene sequence: CDR1 SGDLS, CDR2 YYNGEE. The CDR3 sequence is CASTGPYGYTF. The CDR3 DNA reads as TGTGCCAGCACAGGACCCTATGGCTACACCTTC.

The J gene is TRBJ2-7, the V gene TRBV7-2; 13 bases are a match to TRBD2. This CDR3 region has 14 residues. Losses at the gene ends were 3 bases for V and 5 bases for J; bases not matched to a gene: 1. The germline gives CDR1 SGHTA, CDR2 FQGNSA. The CDR3 bases are TGTGCCAGCAGCTTCGGACTAGCGGGGGACGAGCAGTACTTC. Residues: CASSFGLAGDEQYF.

The chain carries TRBV11-2 and TRBJ2-3; 7 bases are shared with TRBD2. Germline V CDR1 and CDR2: SGHAT, FQNNGV. The CDR3 is made up of 14 amino acids. The V gene end was trimmed by 0 bases and the J gene end by 7 bases; junction bases not matched to a gene: 4. The CDR3 sequence is CASSLELASNTQYF. Written as DNA, the CDR3 is TGTGCCAGCAGCTTAGAACTAGCGAGCAATACGCAGTATTTT.